This TCR beta chain emerged from a study of blood T cell repertoires in COVID-19. At the level of the study: Acute-phase and convalescent COVID-19 samples originated in the United States, Italy and Spain. Sources were T cells, B-cell-depleted T cells, or PBMCs; the material itself was cDNA or gDNA.

In the original processing: Counts of nucleated cells, estimated from reference gene primer amplification, were obtained. Clones were read by immunoSEQ multiplex PCR, and TCRdb kept only the in-frame ones, dropping some. From that table come the V and J calls and clone size; the DNA was used to work out D and trimming. Among approximately 240,000 clones, roughly 88% were seen once, and the ten largest hold around 2%. CDR3 length equals 14 residues. Germline CDR1 is KGHSH and CDR2 is LQKENI. V shed 0 bases and J shed 5 bases, with 10 bases lying between them. What was sequenced was peripheral blood. This clonotype originated in a woman between 35 and 50 years old who had recovered from COVID-19. The genes are TRBV18 and TRBJ2-5; D is unresolved. CDR3 bases: TGTGCCAGCTCACCACCTACCCGCGAGGAGACCCAGTACTTC. This gives the protein CASSPPTREETQYF.